Here is one TCR beta chain with its context. What it binds is unknown. These data come from a study of response to subunit inactivated influenza vaccine. Study-wide results and limits: That few new T cells are recruited by each seasonal influenza vaccination was the authors' suggestion.

TCRdb analysed the RT-PCR reads with MiXCR anew, one entry per CDR3 protein. The table has 650,000 or so distinct CDR3 sequences, 12% to 15% seen once. Germline CDR1 and CDR2: SGDLS and YYNGEE. This CDR3 comprises 16 residues. V shed 2 bases, J shed 2 bases, and the junction held 5 bases outside the gene matches. The clonotype comes from a man aged 50 to 60 who received an inactivated influenza vaccine. The sequences come from PBMCs from blood, collected less than 15 days before vaccination. The chain couples TRBV9 to TRBJ2-3; 10 bases align to TRBD2. The CDR3 loop reads CASSVQLAGLTDTQYF. The CDR3 nucleotides are TGTGCCAGCAGCGTGCAACTAGCGGGACTCACAGATACGCAGTATTTT.